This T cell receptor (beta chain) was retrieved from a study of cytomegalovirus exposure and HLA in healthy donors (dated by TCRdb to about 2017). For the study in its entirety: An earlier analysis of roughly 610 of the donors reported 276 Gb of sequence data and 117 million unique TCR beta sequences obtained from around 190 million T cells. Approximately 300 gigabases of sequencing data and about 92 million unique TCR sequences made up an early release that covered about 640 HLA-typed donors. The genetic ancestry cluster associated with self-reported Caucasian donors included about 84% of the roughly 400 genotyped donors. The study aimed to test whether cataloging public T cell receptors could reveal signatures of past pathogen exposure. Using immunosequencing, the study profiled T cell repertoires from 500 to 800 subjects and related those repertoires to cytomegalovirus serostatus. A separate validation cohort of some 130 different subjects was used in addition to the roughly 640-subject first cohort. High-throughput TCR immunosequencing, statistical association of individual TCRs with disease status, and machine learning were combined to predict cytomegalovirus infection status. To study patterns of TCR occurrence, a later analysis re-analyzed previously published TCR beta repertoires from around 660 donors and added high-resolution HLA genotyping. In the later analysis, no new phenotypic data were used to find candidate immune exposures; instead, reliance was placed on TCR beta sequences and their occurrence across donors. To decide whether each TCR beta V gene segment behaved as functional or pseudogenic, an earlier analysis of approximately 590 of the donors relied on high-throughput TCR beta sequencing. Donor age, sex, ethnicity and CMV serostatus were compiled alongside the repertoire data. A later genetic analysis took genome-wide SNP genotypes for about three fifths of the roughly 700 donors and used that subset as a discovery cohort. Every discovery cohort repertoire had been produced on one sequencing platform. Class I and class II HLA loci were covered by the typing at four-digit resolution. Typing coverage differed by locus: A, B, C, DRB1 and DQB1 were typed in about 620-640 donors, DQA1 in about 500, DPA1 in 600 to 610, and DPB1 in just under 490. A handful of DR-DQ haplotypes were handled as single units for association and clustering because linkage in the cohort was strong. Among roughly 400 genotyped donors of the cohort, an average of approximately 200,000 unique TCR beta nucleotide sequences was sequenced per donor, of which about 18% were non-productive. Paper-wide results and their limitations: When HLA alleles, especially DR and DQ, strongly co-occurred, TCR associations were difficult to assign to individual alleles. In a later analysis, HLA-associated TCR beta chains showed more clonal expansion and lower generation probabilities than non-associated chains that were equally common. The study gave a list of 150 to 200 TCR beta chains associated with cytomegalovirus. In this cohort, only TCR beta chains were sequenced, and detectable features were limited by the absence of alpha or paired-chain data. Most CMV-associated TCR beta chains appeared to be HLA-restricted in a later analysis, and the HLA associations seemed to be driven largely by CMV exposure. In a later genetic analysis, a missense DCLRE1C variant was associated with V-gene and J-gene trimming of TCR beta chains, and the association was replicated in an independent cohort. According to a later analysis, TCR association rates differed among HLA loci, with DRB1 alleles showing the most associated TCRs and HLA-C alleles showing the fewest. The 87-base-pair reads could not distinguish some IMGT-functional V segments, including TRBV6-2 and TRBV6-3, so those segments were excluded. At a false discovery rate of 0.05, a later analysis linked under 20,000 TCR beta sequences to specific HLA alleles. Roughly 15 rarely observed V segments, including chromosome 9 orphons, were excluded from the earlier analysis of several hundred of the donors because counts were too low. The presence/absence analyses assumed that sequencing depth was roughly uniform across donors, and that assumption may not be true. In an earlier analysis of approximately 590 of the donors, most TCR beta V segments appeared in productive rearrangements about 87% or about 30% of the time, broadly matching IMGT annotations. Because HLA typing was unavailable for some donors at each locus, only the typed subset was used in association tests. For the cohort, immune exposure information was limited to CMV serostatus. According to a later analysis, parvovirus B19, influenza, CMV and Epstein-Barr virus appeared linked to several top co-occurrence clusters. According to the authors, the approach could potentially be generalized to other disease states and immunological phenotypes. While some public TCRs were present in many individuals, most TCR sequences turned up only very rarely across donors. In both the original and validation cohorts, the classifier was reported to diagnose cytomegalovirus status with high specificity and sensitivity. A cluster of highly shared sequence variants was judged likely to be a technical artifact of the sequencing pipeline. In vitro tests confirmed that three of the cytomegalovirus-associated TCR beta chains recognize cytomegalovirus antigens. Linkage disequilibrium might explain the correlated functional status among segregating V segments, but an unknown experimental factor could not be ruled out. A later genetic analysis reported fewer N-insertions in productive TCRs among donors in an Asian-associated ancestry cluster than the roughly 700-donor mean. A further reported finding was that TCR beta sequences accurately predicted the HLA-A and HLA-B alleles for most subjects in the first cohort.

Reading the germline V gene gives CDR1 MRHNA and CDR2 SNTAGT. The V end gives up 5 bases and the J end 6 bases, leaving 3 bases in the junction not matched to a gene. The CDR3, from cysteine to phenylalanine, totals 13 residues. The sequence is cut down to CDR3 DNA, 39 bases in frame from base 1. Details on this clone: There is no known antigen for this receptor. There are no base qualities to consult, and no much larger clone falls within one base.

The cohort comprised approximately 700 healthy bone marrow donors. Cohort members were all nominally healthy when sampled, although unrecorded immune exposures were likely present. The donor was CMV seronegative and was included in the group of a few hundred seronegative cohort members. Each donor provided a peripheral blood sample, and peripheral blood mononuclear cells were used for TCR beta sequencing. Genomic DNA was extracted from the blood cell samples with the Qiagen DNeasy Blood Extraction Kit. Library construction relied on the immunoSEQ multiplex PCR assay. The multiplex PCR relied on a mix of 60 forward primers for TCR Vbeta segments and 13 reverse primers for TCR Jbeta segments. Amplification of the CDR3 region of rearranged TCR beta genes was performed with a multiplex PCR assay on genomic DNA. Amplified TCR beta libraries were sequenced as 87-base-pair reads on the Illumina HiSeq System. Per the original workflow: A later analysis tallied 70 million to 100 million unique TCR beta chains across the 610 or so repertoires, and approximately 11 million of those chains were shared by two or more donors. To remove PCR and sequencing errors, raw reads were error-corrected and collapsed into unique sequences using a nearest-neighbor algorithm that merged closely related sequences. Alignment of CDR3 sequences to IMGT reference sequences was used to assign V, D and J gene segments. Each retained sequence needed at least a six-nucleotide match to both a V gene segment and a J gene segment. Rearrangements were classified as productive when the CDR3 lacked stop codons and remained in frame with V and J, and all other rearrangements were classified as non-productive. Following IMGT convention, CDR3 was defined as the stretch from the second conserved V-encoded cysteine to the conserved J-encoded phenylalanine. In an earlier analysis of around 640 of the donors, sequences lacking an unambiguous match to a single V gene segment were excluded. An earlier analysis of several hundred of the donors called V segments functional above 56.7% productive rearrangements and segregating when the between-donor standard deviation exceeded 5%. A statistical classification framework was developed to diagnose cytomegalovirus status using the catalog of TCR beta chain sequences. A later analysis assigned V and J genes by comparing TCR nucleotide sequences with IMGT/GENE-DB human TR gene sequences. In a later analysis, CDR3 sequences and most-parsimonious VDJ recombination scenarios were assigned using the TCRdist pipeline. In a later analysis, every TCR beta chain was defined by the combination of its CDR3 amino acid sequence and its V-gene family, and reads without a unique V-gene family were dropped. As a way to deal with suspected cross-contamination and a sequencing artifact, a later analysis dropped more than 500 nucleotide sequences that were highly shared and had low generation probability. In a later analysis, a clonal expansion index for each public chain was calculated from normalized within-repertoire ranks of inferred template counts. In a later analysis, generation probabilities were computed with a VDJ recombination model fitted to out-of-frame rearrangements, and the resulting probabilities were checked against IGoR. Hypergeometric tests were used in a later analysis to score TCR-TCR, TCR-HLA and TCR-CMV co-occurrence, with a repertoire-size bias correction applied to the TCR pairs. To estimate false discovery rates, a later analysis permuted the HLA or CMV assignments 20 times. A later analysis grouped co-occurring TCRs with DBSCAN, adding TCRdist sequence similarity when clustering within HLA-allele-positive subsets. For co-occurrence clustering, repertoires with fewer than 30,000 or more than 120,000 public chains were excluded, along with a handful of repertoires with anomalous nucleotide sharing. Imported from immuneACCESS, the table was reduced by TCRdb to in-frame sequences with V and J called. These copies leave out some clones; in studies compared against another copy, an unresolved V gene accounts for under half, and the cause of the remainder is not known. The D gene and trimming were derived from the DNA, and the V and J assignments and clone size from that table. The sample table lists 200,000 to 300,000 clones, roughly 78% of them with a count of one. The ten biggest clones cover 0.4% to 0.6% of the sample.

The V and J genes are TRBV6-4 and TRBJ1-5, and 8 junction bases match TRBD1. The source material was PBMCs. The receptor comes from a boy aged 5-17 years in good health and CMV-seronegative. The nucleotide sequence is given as TGTGCCAGCAGTCCAGGGGGCGGTCAGCCCCAGCATTTT. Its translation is CASSPGGGQPQHF.